This TCR beta chain was retrieved from a study of CD8 T cells in ankylosing spondylitis. Germline values: CDR1 DFQATT, CDR2 SNEGSKA (reference sequence). Trimming cost V 5 bases and J 2 bases, with 9 bases left between them. There are 12 residues in the CDR3. 5'-RACE, quantitative and with molecular barcodes, yielded the TCR beta libraries. TCRdb re-derived calls from the 5' RACE reads in MiXCR, one entry per CDR3 protein. The repertoire holds 500,000 or so distinct CDR3 sequences, with about 5.2% as singletons. This clonotype was picked up many times. Its antigen is not identified. Regarding the study as a whole: Reportedly, significant enrichment of disease-linked clones occurred in matched ankylosing spondylitis synovial fluid. What appeared characteristic of ankylosing spondylitis blood was a TCR beta motif of several highly homologous variants. Several of the motif variants were reported before in synovial fluid and blood from reactive arthritis.

The chain employs TRBV20-1 and TRBJ1-2; the D gene is possibly TRBD1 (6 bases). Sequences were obtained from blood, either unsorted or a sorted T cell fraction (not recorded which). The sequence was collected from a male donor with ankylosing spondylitis. The CDR3 spells CSALGGNYGYTF. CDR3 coding DNA: TGCAGTGCTTTAGGGGGGAACTATGGCTACACCTTC.